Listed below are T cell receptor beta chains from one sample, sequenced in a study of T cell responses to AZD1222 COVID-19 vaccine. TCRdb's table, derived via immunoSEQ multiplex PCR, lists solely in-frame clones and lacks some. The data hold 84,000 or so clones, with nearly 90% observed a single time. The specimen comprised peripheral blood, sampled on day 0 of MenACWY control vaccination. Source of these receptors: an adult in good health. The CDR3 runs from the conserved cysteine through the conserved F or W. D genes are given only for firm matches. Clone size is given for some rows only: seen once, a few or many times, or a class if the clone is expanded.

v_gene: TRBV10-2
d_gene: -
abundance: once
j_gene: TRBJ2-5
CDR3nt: TGCGCCACTACATTAGGGGGTCTTGGGACCCAGTACTTC
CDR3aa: CATTLGGLGTQYF

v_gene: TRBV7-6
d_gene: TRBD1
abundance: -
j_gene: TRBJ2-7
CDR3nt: TGTGCCAGCAGCTTAGTGGACAGGGTGGGCGACGAGCAGTACTTC
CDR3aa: CASSLVDRVGDEQYF

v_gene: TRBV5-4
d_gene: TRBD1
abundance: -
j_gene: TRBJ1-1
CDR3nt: TGTGCCAGCAGCCGAGGGACAGGGGTAGAAGCTTTCTTT
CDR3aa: CASSRGTGVEAFF

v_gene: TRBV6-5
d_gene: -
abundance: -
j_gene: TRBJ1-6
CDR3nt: TGTGCCAGCACGAGGGCAGATAATTCACCCCTCCACTTT
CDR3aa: CASTRADNSPLHF

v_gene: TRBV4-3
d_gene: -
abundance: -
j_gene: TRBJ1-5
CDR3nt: TGCGCCAGCAGCCAAGGGGTTGGAGGCAATCAGCCCCAGCATTTT
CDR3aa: CASSQGVGGNQPQHF

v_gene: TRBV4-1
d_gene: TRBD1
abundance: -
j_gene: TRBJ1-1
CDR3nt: TGCGCCAGCAGCCAAAAAGGGGGCGGAGTCGCTGAAGCTTTCTTT
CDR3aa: CASSQKGGGVAEAFF

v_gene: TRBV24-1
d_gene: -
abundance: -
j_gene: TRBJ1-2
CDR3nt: TGTGCCACCAGTGACGGGAGAGAGGGCTACACCTTC
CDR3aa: CATSDGREGYTF

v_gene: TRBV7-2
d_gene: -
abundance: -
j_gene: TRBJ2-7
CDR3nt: TGTGCCAGCAGCTTAGGGACAGTCCCTGACGAGCAGTACTTC
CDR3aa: CASSLGTVPDEQYF

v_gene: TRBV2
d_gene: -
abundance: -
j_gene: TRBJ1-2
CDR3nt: TGTGCCAGCAGGGAAGACTCTAACTATGGCTACACCTTC
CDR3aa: CASREDSNYGYTF

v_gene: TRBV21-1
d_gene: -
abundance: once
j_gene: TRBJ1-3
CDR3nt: TGTGCCAGCAGGAAGGGGTCTGGAAACACCATATATTTT
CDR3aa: CASRKGSGNTIYF

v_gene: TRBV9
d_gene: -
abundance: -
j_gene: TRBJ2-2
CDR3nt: TGTGCCAGCAGCGTAGCTACGGCCAGCGCGAACACCGGGGAGCTGTTTTTT
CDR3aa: CASSVATASANTGELFF

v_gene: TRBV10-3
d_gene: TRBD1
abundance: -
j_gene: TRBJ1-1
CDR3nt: TGTGCCATGCAGGGGGTGGGGAACACTGAAGCTTTCTTT
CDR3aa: CAMQGVGNTEAFF

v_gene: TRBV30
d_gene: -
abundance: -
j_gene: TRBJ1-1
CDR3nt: TGTGCCTGGATGGACCTTTTGAACACTGAAGCTTTCTTT
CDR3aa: CAWMDLLNTEAFF

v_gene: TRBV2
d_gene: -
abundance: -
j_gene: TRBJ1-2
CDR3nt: TGTGCCAGCAAAGGCTATGGCTACACCTTC
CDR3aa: CASKGYGYTF

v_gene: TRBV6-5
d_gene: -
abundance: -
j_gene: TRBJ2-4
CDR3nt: TGTGCCACCCAGGAGGGGGCTCCAGCCAAAAACATTCAGTACTTC
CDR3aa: CATQEGAPAKNIQYF

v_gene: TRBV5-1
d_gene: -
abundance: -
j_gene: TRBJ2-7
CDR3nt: TGCGCCAGCAGCTTAGGGGGATTTGACGAGCAGTACTTC
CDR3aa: CASSLGGFDEQYF

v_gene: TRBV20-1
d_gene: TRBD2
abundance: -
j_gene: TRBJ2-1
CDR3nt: TGCAGTGCTAGTCGCGGCGCGGGGGAGTACAATGAGCAGTTCTTC
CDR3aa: CSASRGAGEYNEQFF

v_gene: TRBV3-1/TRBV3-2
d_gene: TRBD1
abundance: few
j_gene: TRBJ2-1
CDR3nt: TGTGCCAGCAGCCAAGCAGAGACAGGGCAAACTAGCTCCTACAATGAGCAGTTCTTC
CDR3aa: CASSQAETGQTSSYNEQFF

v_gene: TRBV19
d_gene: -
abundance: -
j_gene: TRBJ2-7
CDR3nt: TGTGCCAGTCGTACCAGGGGGGTTGGAAACTACGAGCAGTACTTC
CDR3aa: CASRTRGVGNYEQYF

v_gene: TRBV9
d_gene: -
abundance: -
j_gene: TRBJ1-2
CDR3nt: TGTGCCAGCAGCCCCGGTCAGGGGTGGGATGGCTACACCTTC
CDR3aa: CASSPGQGWDGYTF

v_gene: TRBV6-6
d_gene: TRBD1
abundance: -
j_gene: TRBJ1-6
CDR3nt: TGTGCCAGCAGTTCGACCGGGACAGGGAATTCACCCCTCCACTTT
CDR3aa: CASSSTGTGNSPLHF

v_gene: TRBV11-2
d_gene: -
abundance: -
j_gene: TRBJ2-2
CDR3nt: TGTGCCAGCAGCTTCCGGTTCGGCAACACCGGGGAGCTGTTTTTT
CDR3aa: CASSFRFGNTGELFF

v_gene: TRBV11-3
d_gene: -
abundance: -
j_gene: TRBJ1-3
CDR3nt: TGTGCCAGCAGCTATAATATCGGAAACACCATATATTTT
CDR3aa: CASSYNIGNTIYF

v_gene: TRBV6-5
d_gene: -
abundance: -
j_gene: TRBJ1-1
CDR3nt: TGTGCCAGCAGTTACGGGGCATCATGGGGCACTGAAGCTTTCTTT
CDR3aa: CASSYGASWGTEAFF

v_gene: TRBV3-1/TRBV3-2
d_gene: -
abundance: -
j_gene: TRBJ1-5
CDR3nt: TGTGCCAGCAGCCAAGGGGGCCAGGGCGCAGATCAGCCCCAGCATTTT
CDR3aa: CASSQGGQGADQPQHF

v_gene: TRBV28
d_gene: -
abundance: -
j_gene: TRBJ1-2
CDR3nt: TGTGCCAGCAGTCCGGGGGGACCCGTATATGGCTACACCTTC
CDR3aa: CASSPGGPVYGYTF

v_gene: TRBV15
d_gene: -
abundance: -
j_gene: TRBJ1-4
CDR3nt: TGTGCCACCAGCAGAGTGGAGGGTGAACTGTTTTTT
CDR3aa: CATSRVEGELFF

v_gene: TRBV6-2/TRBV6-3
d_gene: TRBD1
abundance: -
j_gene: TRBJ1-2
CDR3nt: TGTGCCAGCAGTTCCGCGGGACAGGGCTATGGCTACACCTTC
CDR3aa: CASSSAGQGYGYTF

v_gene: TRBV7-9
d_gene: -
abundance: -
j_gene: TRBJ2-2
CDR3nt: TGTGCCAGCAGCTCCTCTCCCGGGCAGAACACCGGGGAGCTGTTTTTT
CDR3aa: CASSSSPGQNTGELFF

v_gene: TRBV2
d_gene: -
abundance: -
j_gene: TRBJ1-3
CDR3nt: TGTGCCAGCAGTGAAGAGGGGCTCTCTGGAAACACCATATATTTT
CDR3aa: CASSEEGLSGNTIYF

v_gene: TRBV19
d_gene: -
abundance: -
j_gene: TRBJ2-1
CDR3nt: TGTGCCAGTAGTATAGGCCTCTCCTACAATGAGCAGTTCTTC
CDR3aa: CASSIGLSYNEQFF

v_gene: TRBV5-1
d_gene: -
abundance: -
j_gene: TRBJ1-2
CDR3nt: TGCGCCAGCAGCTTGGTACAGGGAGACTATGGCTACACCTTC
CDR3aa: CASSLVQGDYGYTF

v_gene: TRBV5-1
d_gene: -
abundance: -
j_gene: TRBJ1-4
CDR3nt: TGCGCCAGCGCCGGGACCCGGGGGGAAAAACTGTTTTTT
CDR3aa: CASAGTRGEKLFF

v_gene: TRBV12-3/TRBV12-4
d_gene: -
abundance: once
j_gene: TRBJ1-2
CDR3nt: TGTGCCAGCAGTCACCCGACGGAGTATGGCTACACCTTC
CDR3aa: CASSHPTEYGYTF

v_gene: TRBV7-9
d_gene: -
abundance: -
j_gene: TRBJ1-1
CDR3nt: TGTGCCAGCACCGGGACGGATAACACTGAAGCTTTCTTT
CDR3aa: CASTGTDNTEAFF

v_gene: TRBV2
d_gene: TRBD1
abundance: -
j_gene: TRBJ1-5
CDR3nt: TGTGCCAGCAGTGAAGCAGGCTTCGGACAGGGGGCTGATCAGCCCCAGCATTTT
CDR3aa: CASSEAGFGQGADQPQHF

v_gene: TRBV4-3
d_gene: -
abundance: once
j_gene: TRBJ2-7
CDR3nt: TGCGCCAGCAGCCAAGATTCCAGGGATGGCGAGCAGTACTTC
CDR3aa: CASSQDSRDGEQYF

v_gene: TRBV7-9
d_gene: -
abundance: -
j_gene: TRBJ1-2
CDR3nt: TGTGCCAGCAGCGCCCAAGGGGCGGGAGGCTACACCTTC
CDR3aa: CASSAQGAGGYTF

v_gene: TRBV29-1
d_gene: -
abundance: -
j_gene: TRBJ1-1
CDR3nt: TGCAGCGTGGAGACGGTGAACACTGAAGCTTTCTTT
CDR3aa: CSVETVNTEAFF

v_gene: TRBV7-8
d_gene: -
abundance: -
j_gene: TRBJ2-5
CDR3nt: TGTGCCAGCAGCTCTCGAAGCCTAGGGGGGGCAGAGACCCAGTACTTC
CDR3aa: CASSSRSLGGAETQYF

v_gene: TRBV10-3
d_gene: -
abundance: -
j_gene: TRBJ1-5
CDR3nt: TGTGCCATCAGTGACTGGGATCAGCCCCAGCATTTT
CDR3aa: CAISDWDQPQHF

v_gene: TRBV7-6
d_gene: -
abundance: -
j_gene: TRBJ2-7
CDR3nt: TGTGCCAGCAGCTTAAAAGGGTCCGGGACCTACGAGCAGTACTTC
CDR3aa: CASSLKGSGTYEQYF

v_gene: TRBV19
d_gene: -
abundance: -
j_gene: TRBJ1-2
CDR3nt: TGTGCCAGTGGGGAGAGTTTACTCTATGGCTACACCTTC
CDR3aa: CASGESLLYGYTF

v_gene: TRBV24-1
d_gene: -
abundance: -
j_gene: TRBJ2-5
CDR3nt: TGTGCCACCAGTGATTTAACTGACAGTACCCAAGAGACCCAGTACTTC
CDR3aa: CATSDLTDSTQETQYF

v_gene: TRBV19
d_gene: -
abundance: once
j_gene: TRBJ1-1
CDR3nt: TGTGCCAGTAGTATGACAGGTACGAACACTGAAGCTTTCTTT
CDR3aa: CASSMTGTNTEAFF

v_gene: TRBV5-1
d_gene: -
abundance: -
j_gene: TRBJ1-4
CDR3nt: TGCGCCAGCAGCTTGTATGGCGGTGCAACTAATGAAAAACTGTTTTTT
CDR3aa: CASSLYGGATNEKLFF